The T cell receptor beta chain under discussion was sequenced for a study of blood T cell repertoires in COVID-19. The wider study: COVID-19 samples from acute and convalescent phases originated in the United States, Italy and Spain. PBMCs, B-cell-depleted T cells, or T cells provided the cDNA or gDNA that made up the material.

Sequenced by immunoSEQ multiplex PCR; TCRdb stores in-frame clones only, minus some. The sample consists of tens of thousands of clones, 82% of them appearing once. Germline CDR1 reads LNHDA; CDR2 reads SQIVND (reference sequence). The J segment lost 8 bases and the V segment lost 5 bases, leaving 9 bases of the junction unmatched. The CDR3 is made up of 15 amino acids. The TCR originated in a human donor in a cohort sampled during active COVID-19. Sequencing was carried out using peripheral blood. The chain couples TRBV19 to TRBJ1-6; 7 bases align to TRBD1. The CDR3 here is CASSPSGDSHSPLHF. The CDR3 nucleotides are TGTGCCAGTAGTCCCTCCGGGGACAGTCATTCACCCCTCCACTTT.